This T cell receptor (beta chain) comes out of a study of Graves' ophthalmopathy and Graves' hyperthyroidism. Ophthalmopathy in the donors was of moderate-to-severe activity, with CAS ≥3, NOSPECS ≥4 and duration under 3 months. Ineligible for inclusion were patients with other autoimmune diseases, uncontrolled infections, pregnancy or lactation. It was on clinical symptoms, serum thyroxine, TRAb, thyroid ultrasound and orbital computed tomography that diagnosis relied. The PBMC fraction was derived from around 9.4 ml of fresh peripheral blood. Per germline, CDR1 SNHLY and CDR2 FYNNEI. This CDR3 has 16 residues. V was clipped by 5 bases and J by 3 bases, with 19 bases between them. Amplification of the TCR beta CDR3 regions used RNA transcripts (as template). Second-round multiplex PCR came after a first-round RT-PCR that employed HTBI primers. Each CDR3 protein gets one entry after TCRdb re-called the multiplex PCR reads with MiXCR. The profile covers about 740,000 distinct CDR3 sequences, with 35% to 50% appearing a single time and roughly 45% taken by the ten largest.

The chain couples TRBV2 to TRBJ1-1; D not certain. Sequenced input: peripheral blood. The receptor comes from an adult man with Graves' ophthalmopathy. The CDR3 protein is CASSFAKGSVYTEAFF. The DNA of the CDR3 is TGTGCCAGCAGTTTCGCCAAAGGTTCCGTTTACACTGAAGCTTTCTTT.